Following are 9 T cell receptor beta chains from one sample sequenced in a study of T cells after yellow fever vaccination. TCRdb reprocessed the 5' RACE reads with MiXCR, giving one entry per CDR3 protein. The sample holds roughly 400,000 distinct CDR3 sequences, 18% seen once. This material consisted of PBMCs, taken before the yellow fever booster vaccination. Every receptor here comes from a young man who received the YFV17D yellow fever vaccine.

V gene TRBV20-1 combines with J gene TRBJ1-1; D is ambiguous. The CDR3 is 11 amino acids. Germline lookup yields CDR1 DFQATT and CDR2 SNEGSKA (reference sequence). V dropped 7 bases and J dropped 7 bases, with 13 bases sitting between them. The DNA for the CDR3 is TGCAGTGTCCCCCTTAGCCGTGAAGCTTTCTTT. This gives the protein CSVPLSREAFF.

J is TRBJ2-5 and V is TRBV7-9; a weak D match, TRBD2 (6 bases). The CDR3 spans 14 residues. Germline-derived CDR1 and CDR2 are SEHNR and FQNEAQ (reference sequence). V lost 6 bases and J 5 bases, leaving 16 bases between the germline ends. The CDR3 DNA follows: TGTGCCAGCAGTCCTAGGAGGGGCGTCGAGACCCAGTACTTC. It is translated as CASSPRRGVETQYF.

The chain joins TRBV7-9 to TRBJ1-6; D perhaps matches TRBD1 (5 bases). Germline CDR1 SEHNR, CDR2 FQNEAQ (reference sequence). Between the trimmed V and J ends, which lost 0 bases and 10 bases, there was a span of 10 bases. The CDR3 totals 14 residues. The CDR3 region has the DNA TGTGCCAGCAGCTTAGCGGGGGATGAGTCACCCCTCCACTTT. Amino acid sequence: CASSLAGDESPLHF.

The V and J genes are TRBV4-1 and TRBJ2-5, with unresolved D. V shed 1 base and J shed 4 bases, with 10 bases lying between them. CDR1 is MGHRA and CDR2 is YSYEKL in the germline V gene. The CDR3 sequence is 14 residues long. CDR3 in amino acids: CASSQVSIGETQYF. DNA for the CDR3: TGCGCCAGCAGCCAAGTTTCTATCGGAGAGACCCAGTACTTC.

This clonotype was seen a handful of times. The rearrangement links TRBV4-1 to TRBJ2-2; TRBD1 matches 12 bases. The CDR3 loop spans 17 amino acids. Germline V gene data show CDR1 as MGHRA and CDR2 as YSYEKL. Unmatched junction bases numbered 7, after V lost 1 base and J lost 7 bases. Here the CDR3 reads CASSQVPGQGAVGELFF. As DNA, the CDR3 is TGCGCCAGCAGCCAAGTTCCGGGACAGGGGGCTGTCGGGGAGCTGTTTTTT.

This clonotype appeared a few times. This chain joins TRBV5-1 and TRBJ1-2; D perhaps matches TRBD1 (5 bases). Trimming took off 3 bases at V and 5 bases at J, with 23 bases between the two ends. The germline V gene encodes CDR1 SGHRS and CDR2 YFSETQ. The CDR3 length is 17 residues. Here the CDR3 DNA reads TGCGCCAGCAGCTCTTCATACGGACAAGCTTTGAGTTATGGCTACACCTTC. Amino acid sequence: CASSSSYGQALSYGYTF.

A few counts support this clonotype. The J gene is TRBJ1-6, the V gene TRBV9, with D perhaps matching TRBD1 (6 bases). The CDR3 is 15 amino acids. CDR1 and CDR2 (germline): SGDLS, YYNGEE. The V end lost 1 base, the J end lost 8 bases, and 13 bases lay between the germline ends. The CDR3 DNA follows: TGTGCCAGCAGCGTAAGCGACAGGCAGGATTCACCCCTCCACTTT. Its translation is CASSVSDRQDSPLHF.

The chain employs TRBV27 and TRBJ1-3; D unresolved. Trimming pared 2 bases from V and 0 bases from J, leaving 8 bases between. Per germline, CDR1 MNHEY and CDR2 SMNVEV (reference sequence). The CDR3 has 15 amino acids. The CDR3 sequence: CASSLTGRSGNTIYF. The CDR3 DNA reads TGTGCCAGCAGTTTAACCGGCCGCTCTGGAAACACCATATATTTT.

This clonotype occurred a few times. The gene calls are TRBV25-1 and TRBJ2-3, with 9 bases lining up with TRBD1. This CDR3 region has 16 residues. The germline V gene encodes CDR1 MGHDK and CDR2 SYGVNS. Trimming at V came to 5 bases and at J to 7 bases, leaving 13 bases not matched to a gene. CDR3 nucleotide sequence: TGTGCCAGCAGTCAAGGCGGGACAGGGATCTTTAATACGCAGTATTTT. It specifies CASSQGGTGIFNTQYF.